This T cell receptor (beta chain) was captured by sequencing in a study of identical twins. General observations from the study: Zero-insertion analyses might be partly confounded by invariant T cells like MAIT and iNKT. Modeled out-of-frame TCR alpha sharing in monozygotic twins fell below observed levels.

Germline V gene lookup returns CDR1 SGHRS and CDR2 YFSETQ. This CDR3 spans 18 amino acids. J was trimmed by 3 bases and V by 0 bases; bases with no gene match: 11. MiXCR was run by TCRdb on the 5' RACE reads, yielding one entry per CDR3 protein. The top ten hold about 2% of the sample, which has about 700,000 distinct CDR3 sequences, roughly 6.2% seen once. There were only healthy Caucasians among the donors. This clonotype was found many times. The antigen remains undetermined. Sequencing input: naive T cells sorted from blood. This chain connects TRBV5-1 to TRBJ2-1, with 8 bases aligning to TRBD1. This receptor was taken from a young man in good health. The CDR3 protein is CASSLAPLTGALYNEQFF. The CDR3 DNA sequence: TGCGCCAGCAGCTTGGCTCCTCTGACAGGGGCCCTCTACAATGAGCAGTTCTTC.